The present TCR beta chain was sequenced within a study of shared clonotypes between healthy human individuals. Study-level findings and limits: Incomplete sequencing of sorted subsets was indicated by rarefaction despite large depth.

The table lists this clone with a count of one. Antigen: not known. With V trimmed by 1 base and J by 4 bases, 4 bases remained unmatched. The CDR3 loop spans 16 amino acids. Germline V gene data show CDR1 as PRHDT and CDR2 as FYEKMQ (reference sequence). The test was conducted at deep level. Only in-frame clones appear in the TCRdb table, and some are missing; sequencing was by immunoSEQ multiplex PCR. The sample consists of roughly 660,000 clones, about 90% of them appearing once. The chain carries TRBV13 and TRBJ1-2; the match to TRBD1 covers 12 bases. This TCR was recovered from a man aged 18 to 30 in good health. Some clones in this sample may be carry-over from other donors' samples. Source material: memory CD8+ T cells from PBMCs. Subset noted: CD45RO+ cells pooled with CCR7-negative TemRA cells. The CDR3 here is CASSLEGTGGSYGYTF. CDR3 sequence (DNA): TGTGCCAGCAGCTTAGAAGGGACAGGGGGCAGCTATGGCTACACCTTC.